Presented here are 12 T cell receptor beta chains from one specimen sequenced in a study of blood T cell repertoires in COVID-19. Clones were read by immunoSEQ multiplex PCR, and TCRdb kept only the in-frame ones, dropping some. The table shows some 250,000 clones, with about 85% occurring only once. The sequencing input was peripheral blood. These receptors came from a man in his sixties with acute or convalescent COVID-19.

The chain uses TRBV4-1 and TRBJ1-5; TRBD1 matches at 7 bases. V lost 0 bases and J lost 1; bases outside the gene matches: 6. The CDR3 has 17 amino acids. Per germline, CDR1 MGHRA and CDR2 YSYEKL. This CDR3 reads CASSQDPGTVSNQPQHF. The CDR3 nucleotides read TGCGCCAGCAGCCAAGACCCCGGGACAGTGAGCAATCAGCCCCAGCATTTT.

CDR3 amino acids: CASRGGADGELFF. CDR3 DNA sequence: TGTGCCAGCCGCGGGGGGGCCGACGGGGAGCTGTTTTTT. This chain joins TRBV18 and TRBJ2-2; 9 bases match TRBD2. Germline V gives CDR1 KGHSH, CDR2 LQKENI. This CDR3 spans 13 amino acids. With 8 bases clipped from V and 7 bases from J, the junction kept 5 bases outside the gene matches.

The CDR3 DNA follows: TGCAGCGTTCGGGCCTTGACAGGGCGTAAATACGAGCAGTACTTC. It translates to CSVRALTGRKYEQYF. The chain employs TRBV29-1 and TRBJ2-7, with 7 bases matching TRBD1. The CDR3 extends over 15 amino acids. After removal of 5 bases from V and 4 bases from J, the junction contained 14 bases not matched to a gene. Germline V gene sequence: CDR1 SQVTM, CDR2 ANQGSEA.

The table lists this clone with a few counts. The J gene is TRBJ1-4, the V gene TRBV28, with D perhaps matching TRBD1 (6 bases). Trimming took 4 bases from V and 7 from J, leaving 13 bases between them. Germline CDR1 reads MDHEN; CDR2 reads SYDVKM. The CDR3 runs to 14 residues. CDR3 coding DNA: TGTGCCAGCAGTTCAGATCCCAGGGGTGAAAAACTGTTTTTT. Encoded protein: CASSSDPRGEKLFF.

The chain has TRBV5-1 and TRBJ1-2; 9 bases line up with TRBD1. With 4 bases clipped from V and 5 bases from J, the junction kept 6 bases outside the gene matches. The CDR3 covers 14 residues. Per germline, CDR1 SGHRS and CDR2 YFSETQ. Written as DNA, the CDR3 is TGCGCCAGCAGCCAAGGACAGGGGTGGTATGGCTACACCTTC. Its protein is CASSQGQGWYGYTF.

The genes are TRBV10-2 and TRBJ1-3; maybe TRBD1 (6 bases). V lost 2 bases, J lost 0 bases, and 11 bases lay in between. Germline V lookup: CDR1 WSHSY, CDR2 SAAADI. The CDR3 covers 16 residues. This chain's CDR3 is CASSEGTRGSGNTIYF. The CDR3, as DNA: TGCGCCAGCAGTGAGGGGACACGCGGCTCTGGAAACACCATATATTTT.

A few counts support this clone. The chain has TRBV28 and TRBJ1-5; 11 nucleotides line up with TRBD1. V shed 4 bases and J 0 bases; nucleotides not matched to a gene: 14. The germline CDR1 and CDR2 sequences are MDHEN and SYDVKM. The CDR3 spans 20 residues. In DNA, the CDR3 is TGTGCCAGCAGTTCCCCCGGGACAGGGGGACGAACATATAGCAATCAGCCCCAGCATTTT. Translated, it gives CASSSPGTGGRTYSNQPQHF.

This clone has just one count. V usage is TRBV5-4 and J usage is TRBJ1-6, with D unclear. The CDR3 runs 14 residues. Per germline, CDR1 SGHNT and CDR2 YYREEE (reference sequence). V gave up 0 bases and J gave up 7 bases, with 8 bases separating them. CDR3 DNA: TGTGCCAGCAGCTTGGCCATAGCCAATTCACCCCTCCACTTT. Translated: CASSLAIANSPLHF.

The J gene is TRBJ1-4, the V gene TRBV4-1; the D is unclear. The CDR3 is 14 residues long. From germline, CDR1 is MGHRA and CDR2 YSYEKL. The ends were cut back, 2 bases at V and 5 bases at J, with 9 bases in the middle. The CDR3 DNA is TGCGCCAGCAGCCAACCGGGAGGGAATGAAAAACTGTTTTTT. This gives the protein CASSQPGGNEKLFF.

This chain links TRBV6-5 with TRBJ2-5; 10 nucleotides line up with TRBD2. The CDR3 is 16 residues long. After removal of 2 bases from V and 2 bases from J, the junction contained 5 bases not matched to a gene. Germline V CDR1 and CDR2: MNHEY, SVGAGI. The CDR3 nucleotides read TGTGCCAGCAGTTACGGGTTAGCGGGGGGACAAGAGACCCAGTACTTC. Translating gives CASSYGLAGGQETQYF.

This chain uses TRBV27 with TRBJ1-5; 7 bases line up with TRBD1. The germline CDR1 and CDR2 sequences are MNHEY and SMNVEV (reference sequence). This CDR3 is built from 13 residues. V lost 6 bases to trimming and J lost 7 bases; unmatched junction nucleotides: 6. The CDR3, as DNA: TGTGCCAGCAGACAGGGGTGGGGGCAGCCCCAGCATTTT. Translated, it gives CASRQGWGQPQHF.

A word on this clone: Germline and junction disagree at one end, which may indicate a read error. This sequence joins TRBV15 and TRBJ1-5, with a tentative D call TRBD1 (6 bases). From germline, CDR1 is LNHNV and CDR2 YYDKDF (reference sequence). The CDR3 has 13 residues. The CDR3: CATSSQYGGGHGF. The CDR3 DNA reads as TGTGCCACCAGCAGCCAGTATGGCGGGGGCCACGGGTTT.